A single sample is the source of the 18 T cell receptor beta chains below, sequenced in a study of blood T cells in healthy people across ages. Next came a second PCR, run for about 7 to 12 cycles, which used a sample-barcoded 5' primer along with a J-beta primer mix. Using its own MiXCR run on the 5' RACE reads, TCRdb lists one record per CDR3 protein. The sample lists hundreds of thousands of distinct CDR3 sequences, around 45% occurring once. Material: blood. These receptors all come from a man older than 75 in good health.

V gene TRBV5-1 combines with J gene TRBJ2-7; 8 nucleotides agree with TRBD2. Germline loops: CDR1 SGHRS, CDR2 YFSETQ. V lost 4 bases, J lost 0 bases, and 9 bases stayed unmatched. This CDR3 region has 16 residues. The CDR3 is CASSTVAGLHSYEQYF. The CDR3 DNA reads TGCGCCAGCAGCACCGTAGCGGGACTCCACTCCTACGAGCAGTACTTC. Drawing the rest from reference TRBV5-1 and TRBJ2-7, the complete variable domain is KAGVTQTPRYLIKTRGQQVTLSCSPISGHRSVSWYQQTPGQGLQFLFEYFSETQRNKGNFPGRFSGRQFSNSRSEMNVSTLELGDSALYLCASSTVAGLHSYEQYFGPGTRLTVT.

This rearrangement joins TRBV28 to TRBJ2-1; D remains ambiguous. CDR3 size: 13 residues. Germline V gene data show CDR1 as MDHEN and CDR2 as SYDVKM. V lost 7 bases to trimming and J lost 8 bases, with 15 bases between them. The CDR3, as DNA: TGTGCCAGCACCAAGGAGATACCACATGAGCAGTTCTTC. It encodes CASTKEIPHEQFF.

The chain recombines TRBV20-1 with TRBJ2-1; TRBD2 is a possible D gene (6 bases). Germline CDR1 reads DFQATT; CDR2 reads SNEGSKA (reference sequence). This CDR3 has 17 residues. V gave up 2 bases and J gave up 2 bases, with 19 bases separating them. The chain's CDR3 is CSARWLAGRTTYNEQFF. The DNA of the CDR3 is TGCAGTGCTAGATGGCTAGCCGGGAGAACGACCTACAATGAGCAGTTCTTC.

This clonotype occurred many times. This chain links TRBV7-9 with TRBJ2-7; a possible D gene is TRBD1 (7 bases). Trimming took 5 bases from V and 2 from J, leaving 13 bases between them. Germline V gene sequence: CDR1 SEHNR, CDR2 FQNEAQ (reference sequence). There are 14 residues in the CDR3. This chain's CDR3 is CASSAGGITYEQYF. In DNA, the CDR3 is TGTGCCAGCAGCGCAGGGGGGATTACCTACGAGCAGTACTTC.

This clonotype occurred a few times. The genes are TRBV7-9 and TRBJ2-3; 8 nucleotides match TRBD2. Losses at the gene ends were 6 bases for V and 6 bases for J; bases not matched to a gene: 11. CDR1 SEHNR and CDR2 FQNEAQ come from the germline V gene (reference sequence). This CDR3 spans 15 amino acids. CDR3 sequence reads: CASSPSGSAGDTQYF. The CDR3 DNA sequence: TGTGCCAGCAGTCCCAGCGGGAGCGCTGGTGATACGCAGTATTTT.

The table lists this clonotype with many counts. The CDR3 reads CASSNPVLAGDSSYNEQFF. CDR3 coding DNA: TGTGCCAGCAGCAACCCAGTCCTAGCGGGGGATAGCTCCTACAATGAGCAGTTCTTC. This chain links TRBV28 with TRBJ2-1; TRBD2 agrees at 10 bases. The CDR3 has 19 residues. J was trimmed by 0 bases and V by 6 bases; bases with no gene match: 14. Germline V gene sequence: CDR1 MDHEN, CDR2 SYDVKM.

The chain employs TRBV4-2 and TRBJ2-5; TRBD1 might be the D (6 bases). Trimming shortened V by 5 bases and J by 3 bases, and 16 bases separated the two germline ends. The V gene's germline CDR1 is LGHNA and CDR2 YNFKEQ. The CDR3 consists of 15 residues. The chain's CDR3 is CASSLVAAGEETQYF. The CDR3 DNA follows: TGTGCCAGCAGCTTAGTGGCCGCAGGGGAAGAGACCCAGTACTTC.

The chain has TRBV28 and TRBJ2-1; D gene uncertain. The CDR3 totals 13 residues. The V and J ends lost 8 bases and 2 bases respectively, with 10 bases between them. The V gene's germline CDR1 is MDHEN and CDR2 SYDVKM. CDR3 protein: CASRPGAYNEQFF. The CDR3 coding sequence is TGTGCCAGCCGCCCTGGGGCCTACAATGAGCAGTTCTTC.

The sample holds a few counts of this clonotype. One end of the junction does not line up with germline, which may come from a read error. The chain links TRBV5-1 to TRBJ2-3, with D possibly TRBD1 on 6 matching bases. From germline, CDR1 is SGHRS and CDR2 YFSETQ. The CDR3 has 17 amino acids. The CDR3 reads CASRARTGGISTDTQYF. For the CDR3, the DNA is TGCGCTAGCAGAGCGAGGACTGGGGGCATTAGCACAGATACGCAGTATTTT.

This chain joins TRBV6-2 or TRBV6-3 and TRBJ2-3; 13 bases agree with TRBD2. Per the germline V gene, CDR1 is MNHEY and CDR2 is SVGEGT. The junction had 9 bases not matched to a gene; V was cut back by 5 bases and J by 4 bases. This CDR3 region has 17 residues. CDR3 protein: CASSAEGLAGIPDTQYF. The CDR3 DNA sequence: TGTGCCAGCAGTGCCGAGGGACTAGCGGGAATCCCAGATACGCAGTATTTT.

The CDR3 sequence: CASSLGTSGREQFF. In nucleotides, the CDR3 is TGTGCCAGCAGTCTCGGGACTAGCGGGAGGGAGCAGTTCTTC. This chain joins TRBV28 and TRBJ2-1, with TRBD2 matching 15 bases. Trimming removed 5 bases from V and 10 bases from J; junction bases left unmatched: 3. Germline V gene data show CDR1 as MDHEN and CDR2 as SYDVKM. The CDR3 loop spans 14 amino acids.

V is TRBV5-1 and J is TRBJ2-7, with a weak D call TRBD1 (6 bases). Germline-derived CDR1 and CDR2 are SGHRS and YFSETQ. Deletions cut 3 bases from V and 3 bases from J, with 19 bases between. The CDR3 is made up of 16 amino acids. For the CDR3, the DNA is TGCGCCAGCAGCTCACCTAGGATGGGACAACACTACGAGCAGTACTTC. Translating it yields CASSSPRMGQHYEQYF.

This sequence joins TRBV12-3 or TRBV12-4 and TRBJ2-2; 10 bases are shared with TRBD2. The CDR3 has 16 residues. V shed 5 bases and J 5 bases; nucleotides not matched to a gene: 8. This chain's CDR3 is CASSIPSGRSTGELFF. DNA for the CDR3: TGTGCCAGCAGTATACCTAGCGGGAGATCTACCGGGGAGCTGTTTTTT.

This clonotype occurred many times. V is TRBV28 and J is TRBJ2-7; 8 bases fit TRBD1. This CDR3 is 13 amino acids long. In germline, CDR1 is MDHEN, CDR2 SYDVKM. After removal of 6 bases from V and 6 bases from J, the junction contained 7 bases not matched to a gene. The CDR3 bases are TGTGCCAGCAGCCCCCCAGGGGGCACCGAGCAGTACTTC. The encoded protein is CASSPPGGTEQYF.

The gene calls are TRBV28 and TRBJ1-6; possible D gene TRBD1, 5 bases. Germline CDR1 is MDHEN and CDR2 is SYDVKM. The CDR3 consists of 13 residues. V lost 8 bases and J lost 7, with 12 bases in between. Written as DNA, the CDR3 is TGTGCCAGCTGGGGACCCTCGAATTCACCCCTCCACTTT. Protein product: CASWGPSNSPLHF.

The chain links TRBV20-1 to TRBJ2-7; 7 positions match TRBD2. This CDR3 is built from 14 residues. V trimming: 6 bases; J trimming: 7 bases; junction bases outside the gene matches: 15. The germline V gene encodes CDR1 DFQATT and CDR2 SNEGSKA (reference sequence). The CDR3: CSAEARLASNEQYF. The CDR3 DNA is TGCAGTGCGGAAGCTCGACTAGCTTCAAATGAGCAGTACTTC.

The rearrangement links TRBV7-2 to TRBJ2-5, with TRBD2 identical over 10 bases. The tail of the sequence fits TRBJ2-7 better, so the J call may be wrong. The CDR3 contains 16 residues. Germline lookup yields CDR1 SGHTA and CDR2 FQGNSA. CDR3 nucleotide sequence: TGTGCCAGCAGCTTAGGGGAAGCGGGAGGGAGGAACGAGCAGTACTTC. Translated, it gives CASSLGEAGGRNEQYF.

The chain combines TRBV10-3 with TRBJ2-4; TRBD1 matches at 9 bases. The DNA end is a closer match to TRBJ2-7, so the J assignment may be wrong. In germline, CDR1 is ENHRY, CDR2 SYGVKD. There are 14 residues in the CDR3. The CDR3 here is CAIAPGQGLYEQYF. In DNA, the CDR3 is TGTGCCATCGCCCCGGGACAGGGTTTGTACGAGCAGTACTTC.